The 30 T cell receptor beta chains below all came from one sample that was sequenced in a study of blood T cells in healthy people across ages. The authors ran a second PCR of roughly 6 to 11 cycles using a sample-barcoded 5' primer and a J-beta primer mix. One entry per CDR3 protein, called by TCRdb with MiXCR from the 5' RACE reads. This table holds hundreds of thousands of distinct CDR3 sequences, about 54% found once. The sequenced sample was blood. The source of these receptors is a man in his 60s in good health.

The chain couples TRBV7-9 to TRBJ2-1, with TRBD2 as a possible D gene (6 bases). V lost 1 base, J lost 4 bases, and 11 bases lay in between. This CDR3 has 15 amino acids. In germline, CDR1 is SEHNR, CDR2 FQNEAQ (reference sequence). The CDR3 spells CASSLERGRYNEQFF. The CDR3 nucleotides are TGTGCCAGCAGCTTAGAACGGGGGAGGTACAATGAGCAGTTCTTC.

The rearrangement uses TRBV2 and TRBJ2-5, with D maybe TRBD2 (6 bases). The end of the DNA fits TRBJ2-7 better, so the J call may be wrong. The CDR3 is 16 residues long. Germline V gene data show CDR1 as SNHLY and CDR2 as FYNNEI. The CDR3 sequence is CASREGSTGLAYEQYF. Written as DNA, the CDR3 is TGTGCCAGCAGGGAGGGCTCTACGGGACTGGCTTACGAGCAGTACTTC.

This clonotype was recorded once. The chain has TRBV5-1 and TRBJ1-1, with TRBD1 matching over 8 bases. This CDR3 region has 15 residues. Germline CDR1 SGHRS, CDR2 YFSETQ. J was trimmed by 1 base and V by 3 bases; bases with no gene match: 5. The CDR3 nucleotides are TGCGCCAGCAGCTCCCAGGGGACAGGGAACACTGAAGCTTTCTTT. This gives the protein CASSSQGTGNTEAFF. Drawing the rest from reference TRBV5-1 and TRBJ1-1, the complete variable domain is KAGVTQTPRYLIKTRGQQVTLSCSPISGHRSVSWYQQTPGQGLQFLFEYFSETQRNKGNFPGRFSGRQFSNSRSEMNVSTLELGDSALYLCASSSQGTGNTEAFFGQGTRLTVV.

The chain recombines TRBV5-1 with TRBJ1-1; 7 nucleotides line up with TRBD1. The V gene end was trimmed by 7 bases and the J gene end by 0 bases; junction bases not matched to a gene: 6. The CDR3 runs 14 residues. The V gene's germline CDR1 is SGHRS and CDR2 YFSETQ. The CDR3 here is CASAGDSLNTEAFF. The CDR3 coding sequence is TGCGCCAGCGCGGGGGACAGCTTGAACACTGAAGCTTTCTTT.

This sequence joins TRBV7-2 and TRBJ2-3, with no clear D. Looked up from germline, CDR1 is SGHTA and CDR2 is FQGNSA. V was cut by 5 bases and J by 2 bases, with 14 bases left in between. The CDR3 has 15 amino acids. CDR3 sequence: CASSIVRITTDTQYF. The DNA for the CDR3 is TGTGCCAGCAGCATCGTTAGGATCACCACAGATACGCAGTATTTT.

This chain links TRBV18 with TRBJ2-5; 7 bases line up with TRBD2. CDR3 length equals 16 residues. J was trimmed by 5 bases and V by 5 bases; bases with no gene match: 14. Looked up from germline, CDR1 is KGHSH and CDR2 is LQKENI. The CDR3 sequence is CASSVGLAAIHETQYF. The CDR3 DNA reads TGTGCCAGCTCAGTGGGTCTAGCGGCGATCCATGAGACCCAGTACTTC.

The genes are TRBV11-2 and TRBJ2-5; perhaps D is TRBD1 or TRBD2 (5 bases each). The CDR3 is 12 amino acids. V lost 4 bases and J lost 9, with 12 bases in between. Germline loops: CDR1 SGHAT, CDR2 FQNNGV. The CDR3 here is CASSSMGRAQYF. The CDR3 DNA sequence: TGTGCCAGCAGCTCCATGGGACGGGCCCAGTACTTC.

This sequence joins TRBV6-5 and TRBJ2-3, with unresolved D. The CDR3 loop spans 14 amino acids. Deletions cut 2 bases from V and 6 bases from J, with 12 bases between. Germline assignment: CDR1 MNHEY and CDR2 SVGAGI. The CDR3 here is CASSYGLVGDTQYF. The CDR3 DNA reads TGTGCCAGCAGTTACGGGCTAGTCGGCGATACGCAGTATTTT.

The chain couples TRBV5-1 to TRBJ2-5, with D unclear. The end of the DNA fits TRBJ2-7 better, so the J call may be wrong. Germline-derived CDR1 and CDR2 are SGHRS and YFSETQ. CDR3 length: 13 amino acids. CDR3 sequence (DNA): TGCGCCAGCAGCTTCGACCTCTCCTACGAGCAGTACTTC. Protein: CASSFDLSYEQYF.

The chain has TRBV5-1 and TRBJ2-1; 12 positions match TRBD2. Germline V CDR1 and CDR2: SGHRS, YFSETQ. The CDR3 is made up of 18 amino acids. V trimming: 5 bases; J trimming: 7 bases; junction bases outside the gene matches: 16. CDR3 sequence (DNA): TGCGCCAGCAGACCGACACTAGCGGGGGGACTCACCACTAATGAGCAGTTCTTC. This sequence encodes CASRPTLAGGLTTNEQFF. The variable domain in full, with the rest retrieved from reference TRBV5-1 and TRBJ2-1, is KAGVTQTPRYLIKTRGQQVTLSCSPISGHRSVSWYQQTPGQGLQFLFEYFSETQRNKGNFPGRFSGRQFSNSRSEMNVSTLELGDSALYLCASRPTLAGGLTTNEQFFGPGTRLTVL.

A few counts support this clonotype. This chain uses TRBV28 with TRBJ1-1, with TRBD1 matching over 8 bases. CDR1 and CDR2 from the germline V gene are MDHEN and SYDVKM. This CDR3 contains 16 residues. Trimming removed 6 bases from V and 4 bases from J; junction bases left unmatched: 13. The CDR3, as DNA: TGTGCCAGCAGCACCACCGGGACAGGAGGAGGCACTGAAGCTTTCTTT. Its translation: CASSTTGTGGGTEAFF. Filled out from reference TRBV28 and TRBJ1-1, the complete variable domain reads DVKVTQSSRYLVKRTGEKVFLECVQDMDHENMFWYRQDPGLGLRLIYFSYDVKMKEKGDIPEGYSVSREKKERFSLILESASTNQTSMYLCASSTTGTGGGTEAFFGQGTRLTVV.

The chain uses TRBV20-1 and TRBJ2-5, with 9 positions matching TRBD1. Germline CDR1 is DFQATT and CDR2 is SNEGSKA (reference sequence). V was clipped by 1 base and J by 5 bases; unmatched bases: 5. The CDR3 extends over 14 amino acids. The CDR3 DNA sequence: TGCAGTGCTAGAGCCAGGACAGGGGAGGAGACCCAGTACTTC. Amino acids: CSARARTGEETQYF.

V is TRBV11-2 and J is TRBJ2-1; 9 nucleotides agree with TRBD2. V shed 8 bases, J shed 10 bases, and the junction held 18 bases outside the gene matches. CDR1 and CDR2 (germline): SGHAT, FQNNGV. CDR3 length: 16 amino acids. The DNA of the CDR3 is TGTGCCAGCTCTCCATCCGGGCTAGCGGGGTCGGGCGAGCAGTTCTTC. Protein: CASSPSGLAGSGEQFF. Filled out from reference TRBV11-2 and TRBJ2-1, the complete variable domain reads EAGVAQSPRYKIIEKRQSVAFWCNPISGHATLYWYQQILGQGPKLLIQFQNNGVVDDSQLPKDRFSAERLKGVDSTLKIQPAKLEDSAVYLCASSPSGLAGSGEQFFGPGTRLTVL.

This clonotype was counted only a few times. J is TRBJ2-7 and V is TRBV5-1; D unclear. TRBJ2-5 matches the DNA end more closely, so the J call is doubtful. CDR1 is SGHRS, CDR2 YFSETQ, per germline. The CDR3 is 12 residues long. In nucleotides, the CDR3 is TGCGCCAGCAGCGAGGAACAAGAGACCCAGTACTTC. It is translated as CASSEEQETQYF.

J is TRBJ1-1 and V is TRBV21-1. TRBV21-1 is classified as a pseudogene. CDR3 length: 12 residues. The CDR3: CASSNRNTEAFF. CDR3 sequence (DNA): TGTGCCAGCAGCAACCGAAACACTGAAGCTTTCTTT.

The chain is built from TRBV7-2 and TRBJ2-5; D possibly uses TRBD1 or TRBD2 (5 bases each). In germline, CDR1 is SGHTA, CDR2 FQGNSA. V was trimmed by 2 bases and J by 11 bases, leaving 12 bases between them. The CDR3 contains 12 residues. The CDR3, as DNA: TGTGCCAGCAGCTTACTTGAGGGGCTGCAGTACTTC. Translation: CASSLLEGLQYF.

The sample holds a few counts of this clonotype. The CDR3 nucleotides read TGCAGTGCTAGAGATCCTGGGGTTAACTATGGCTACACCTTC. This gives the protein CSARDPGVNYGYTF. The chain carries TRBV20-1 and TRBJ1-2; unclear D gene. The CDR3 runs to 14 residues. V lost 0 bases and J 1 base, leaving 9 bases between the germline ends. Germline V CDR1 and CDR2: DFQATT, SNEGSKA (reference sequence).

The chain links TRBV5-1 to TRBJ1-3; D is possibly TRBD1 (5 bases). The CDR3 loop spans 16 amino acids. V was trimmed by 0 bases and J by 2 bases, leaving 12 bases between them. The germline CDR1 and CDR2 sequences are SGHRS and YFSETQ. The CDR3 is CASSLAAGTPGNTIYF. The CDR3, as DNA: TGCGCCAGCAGCTTGGCCGCGGGGACGCCTGGAAACACCATATATTTT.

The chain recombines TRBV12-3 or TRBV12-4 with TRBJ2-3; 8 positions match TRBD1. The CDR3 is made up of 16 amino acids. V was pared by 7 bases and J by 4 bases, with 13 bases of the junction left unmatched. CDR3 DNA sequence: TGTGCCAGCATGCCCGCTTCAGGGGGCAAGGCAGATACGCAGTATTTT. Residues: CASMPASGGKADTQYF.

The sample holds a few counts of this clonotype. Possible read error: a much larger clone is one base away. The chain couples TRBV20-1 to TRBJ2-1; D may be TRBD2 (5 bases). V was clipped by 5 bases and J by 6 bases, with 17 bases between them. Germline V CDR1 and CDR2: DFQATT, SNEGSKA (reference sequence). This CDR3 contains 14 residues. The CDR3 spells CSALAPGLGNEQFF. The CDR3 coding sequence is TGCAGTGCTCTTGCTCCGGGGTTAGGCAATGAGCAGTTCTTC.

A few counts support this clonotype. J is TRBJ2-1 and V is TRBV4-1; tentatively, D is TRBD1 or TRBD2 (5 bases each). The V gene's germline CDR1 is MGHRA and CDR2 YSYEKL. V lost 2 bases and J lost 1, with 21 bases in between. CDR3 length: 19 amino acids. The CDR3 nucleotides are TGCGCCAGCAGCCAAACCCCAGGCAGGGCGGGTCTTTCCTACAATGAGCAGTTCTTC. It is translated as CASSQTPGRAGLSYNEQFF.

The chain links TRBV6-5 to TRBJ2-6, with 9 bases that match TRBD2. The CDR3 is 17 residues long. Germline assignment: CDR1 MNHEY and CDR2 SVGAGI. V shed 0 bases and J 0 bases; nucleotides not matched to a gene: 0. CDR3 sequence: CASSYSSGGSGANVLTF. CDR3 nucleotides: TGTGCCAGCAGTTACTCTAGCGGGGGCTCTGGGGCCAACGTCCTGACTTTC.

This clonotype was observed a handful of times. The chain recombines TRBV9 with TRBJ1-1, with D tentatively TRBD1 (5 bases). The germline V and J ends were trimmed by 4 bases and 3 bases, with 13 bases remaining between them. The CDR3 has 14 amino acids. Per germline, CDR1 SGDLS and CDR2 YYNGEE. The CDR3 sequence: CASSPDTGHTEAFF. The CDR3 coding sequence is TGTGCCAGCAGCCCCGATACGGGACACACTGAAGCTTTCTTT.

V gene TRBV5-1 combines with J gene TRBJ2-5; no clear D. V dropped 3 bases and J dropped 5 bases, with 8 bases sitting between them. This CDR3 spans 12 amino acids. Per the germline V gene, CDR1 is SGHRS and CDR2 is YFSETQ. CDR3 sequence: CASSWGSETQYF. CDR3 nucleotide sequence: TGCGCCAGCAGCTGGGGTAGCGAGACCCAGTACTTC. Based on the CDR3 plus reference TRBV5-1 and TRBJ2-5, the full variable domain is KAGVTQTPRYLIKTRGQQVTLSCSPISGHRSVSWYQQTPGQGLQFLFEYFSETQRNKGNFPGRFSGRQFSNSRSEMNVSTLELGDSALYLCASSWGSETQYFGPGTRLLVL.

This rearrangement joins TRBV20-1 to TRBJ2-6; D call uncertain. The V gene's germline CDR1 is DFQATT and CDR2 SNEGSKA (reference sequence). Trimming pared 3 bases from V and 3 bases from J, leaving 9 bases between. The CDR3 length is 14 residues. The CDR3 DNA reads TGCAGTGCTAGCGTAGGGCTTGGGGCCAACGTCCTGACTTTC. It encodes CSASVGLGANVLTF.

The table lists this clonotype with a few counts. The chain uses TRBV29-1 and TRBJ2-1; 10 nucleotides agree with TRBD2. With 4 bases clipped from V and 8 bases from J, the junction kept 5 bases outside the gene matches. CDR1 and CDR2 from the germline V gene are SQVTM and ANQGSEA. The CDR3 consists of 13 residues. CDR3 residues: CSVAASGGDEQFF. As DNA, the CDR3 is TGCAGCGTTGCGGCCAGCGGGGGGGATGAGCAGTTCTTC.

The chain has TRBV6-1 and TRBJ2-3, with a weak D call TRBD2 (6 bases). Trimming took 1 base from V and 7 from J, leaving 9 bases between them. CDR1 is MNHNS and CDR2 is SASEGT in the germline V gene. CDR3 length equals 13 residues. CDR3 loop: CASSEVGGNTQYF. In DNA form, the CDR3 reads TGTGCCAGCAGTGAAGTGGGGGGAAATACGCAGTATTTT.

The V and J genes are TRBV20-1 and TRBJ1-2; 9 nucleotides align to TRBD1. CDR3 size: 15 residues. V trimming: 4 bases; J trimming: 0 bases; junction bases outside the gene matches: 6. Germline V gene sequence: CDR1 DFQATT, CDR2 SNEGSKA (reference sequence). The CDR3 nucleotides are TGCAGTGCTACCCGGACAGGGGATTCTAACTATGGCTACACCTTC. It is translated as CSATRTGDSNYGYTF.

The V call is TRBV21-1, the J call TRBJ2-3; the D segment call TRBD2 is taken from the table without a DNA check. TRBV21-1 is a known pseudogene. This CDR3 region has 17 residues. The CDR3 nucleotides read TGTGCCAGCAGCCCTGGGAGGGCTAGCGGGAAGTCGGATACGCAGTATTTT. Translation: CASSPGRASGKSDTQYF.

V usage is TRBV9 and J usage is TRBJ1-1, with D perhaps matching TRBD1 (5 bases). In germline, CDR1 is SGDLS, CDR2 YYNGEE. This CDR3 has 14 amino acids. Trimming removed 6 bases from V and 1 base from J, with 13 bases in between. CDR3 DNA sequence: TGTGCCAGCACCAATCGGGGCCCGAACACTGAAGCTTTCTTT. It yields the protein CASTNRGPNTEAFF.